Shown below are 15 T cell receptor beta chains from a single sample sequenced in a study of T cells in Graves' hyperthyroidism and ophthalmopathy. The source material, RNA transcripts, was used to amplify TCR beta CDR3 regions. The HTBI primer set served for first-round RT-PCR of the TCR CDR3. MiXCR was run by TCRdb on the multiplex PCR reads, yielding one entry per CDR3 protein. This sample has about 660,000 distinct CDR3 sequences; just under 45% occur once, and the top ten carry less than 9%. Material for sequencing was peripheral blood or thyroid tissue (not recorded which). The receptors stem from an adult man with Graves' disease, either hyperthyroidism or ophthalmopathy (not recorded which).

The chain combines TRBV7-2 with TRBJ1-2; a possible D gene is TRBD1 (6 bases). CDR3 length equals 14 residues. The V and J ends lost 4 bases and 2 bases respectively, with 11 bases between them. Per the germline V gene, CDR1 is SGHTA and CDR2 is FQGNSA. The CDR3 reads CASSSKTGNYGYTF. The CDR3 nucleotides read TGTGCCAGCAGCTCGAAGACAGGAAACTATGGCTACACCTTC.

The chain has TRBV10-2 and TRBJ1-2; D not resolved. Germline loops: CDR1 WSHSY, CDR2 SAAADI. The CDR3 consists of 12 residues. Trimming removed 9 bases at V and 4 bases at J, with 12 bases between. The DNA for the CDR3 is TGCGCCAGTCGGGGAGGAATCTATGGCTACACCTTC. Amino acids: CASRGGIYGYTF.

V gene TRBV6-2 or TRBV6-3 combines with J gene TRBJ2-7, with D maybe TRBD2 (6 bases). Per germline, CDR1 MNHEY and CDR2 SVGEGT. The CDR3 has 15 residues. Deletions cut 2 bases from V and 0 bases from J, with 11 bases between. The DNA of the CDR3 is TGTGCCAGCAGTTACACGGCGGGACTCTCCTACGAGCAGTACTTC. Amino acids: CASSYTAGLSYEQYF.

A few counts support this clonotype. The J gene is TRBJ2-7, the V gene TRBV7-9; 13 bases map to TRBD2. Germline assignment: CDR1 SEHNR and CDR2 FQNEAQ (reference sequence). The CDR3 has 16 amino acids. V was pared by 5 bases and J by 5 bases, with 9 bases of the junction left unmatched. The DNA of the CDR3 is TGTGCCAGCAGCCAAGCTACTAGCGGGAGGGACCACGAGCAGTACTTC. Encoded protein: CASSQATSGRDHEQYF.

This clonotype was detected many times. The rearrangement uses TRBV24-1 and TRBJ1-4; a weak D match, TRBD1 (6 bases). Germline CDR1 reads KGHDR; CDR2 reads SFDVKD. Trimming shortened V by 4 bases and J by 5 bases, and 13 bases separated the two germline ends. The CDR3 loop spans 15 amino acids. The CDR3 DNA is TGTGCCACCAGTGACTCAGGACAGAACAATGAAAAACTGTTTTTT. It specifies CATSDSGQNNEKLFF.

This clonotype was picked up a small number of times. The J gene is TRBJ1-1, the V gene TRBV20-1, with TRBD1 as a possible D gene (6 bases). The ends were cut back, 4 bases at V and 11 bases at J, with 14 bases in the middle. From germline, CDR1 is DFQATT and CDR2 SNEGSKA (reference sequence). There are 11 residues in the CDR3. The CDR3 nucleotides read TGCAGTGCTAAAACGACAGGTAATGCTTTCTTT. Its protein product is CSAKTTGNAFF.

This clonotype has just a few counts. One end of the junction varies from germline; a read error may be responsible. The rearrangement uses TRBV5-1 and TRBJ2-7, with D possibly TRBD2 on 7 matching bases. The CDR3 consists of 13 residues. Germline loops: CDR1 SGHRS, CDR2 YFSETQ. In nucleotides, the CDR3 is TGTGCCAGCAGCTTGGTGGGGGGGGCCGAGCAGTACTTC. Protein product: CASSLVGGAEQYF. The variable domain in full, completed from reference TRBV5-1 and TRBJ2-7, reads KAGVTQTPRYLIKTRGQQVTLSCSPISGHRSVSWYQQTPGQGLQFLFEYFSETQRNKGNFPGRFSGRQFSNSRSEMNVSTLELGDSALYLCASSLVGGAEQYFGPGTRLTVT.

V usage is TRBV7-2 and J usage is TRBJ1-2; the D gene is possibly TRBD1 (6 bases). The ends were cut back, 6 bases at V and 4 bases at J, with 18 bases in the middle. The germline CDR1 and CDR2 sequences are SGHTA and FQGNSA. The CDR3 is made up of 15 amino acids. In DNA, the CDR3 is TGTGCCAGCAGTGGTTACAGGGTGAGGTCCTATGGCTACACCTTC. The encoded protein is CASSGYRVRSYGYTF.

J is TRBJ1-1 and V is TRBV20-1; D remains ambiguous. Germline lookup yields CDR1 DFQATT and CDR2 SNEGSKA (reference sequence). Between the trimmed V and J ends, which lost 3 bases and 8 bases, there was a span of 13 bases. CDR3 size: 12 residues. The CDR3 region is CSASGRTTEAFF. The CDR3 DNA is TGCAGTGCTAGTGGACGGACGACAGAAGCTTTCTTT.

This clonotype appeared many times. The V call is TRBV2, the J call TRBJ1-1; D call uncertain. Between the trimmed V and J ends, which lost 2 bases and 5 bases, there was a span of 6 bases. Germline V lookup: CDR1 SNHLY, CDR2 FYNNEI. This CDR3 comprises 12 residues. The CDR3 reads CASSEISTEAFF. CDR3 nucleotides: TGTGCCAGCAGTGAAATTTCTACTGAAGCTTTCTTT. Supplemented by reference TRBV2 and TRBJ1-1, the full variable domain reads EPEVTQTPSHQVTQMGQEVILRCVPISNHLYFYWYRQILGQKVEFLVSFYNNEISEKSEIFDDQFSVERPDGSNFTLKIRSTKLEDSAMYFCASSEISTEAFFGQGTRLTVV.

The V call is TRBV15, the J call TRBJ2-3, with D maybe TRBD2 (6 bases). Looked up from germline, CDR1 is LNHNV and CDR2 is YYDKDF (reference sequence). V dropped 7 bases and J dropped 2 bases, with 13 bases sitting between them. The CDR3 totals 14 residues. CDR3 sequence (DNA): TGTGCCACCAATCGGGAGCCCCTCACAGATACGCAGTATTTT. Protein sequence: CATNREPLTDTQYF.

The chain is built from TRBV7-2 and TRBJ1-2; 10 bases fit TRBD1. The CDR3 loop spans 15 amino acids. J was trimmed by 7 bases and V by 5 bases; bases with no gene match: 10. Germline V CDR1 and CDR2: SGHTA, FQGNSA. CDR3 loop: CASSVLTGGASGYTF. CDR3 bases: TGTGCCAGCAGCGTCCTGACAGGGGGCGCTTCTGGCTACACCTTC.

This clonotype was recorded many times. The genes are TRBV7-2 and TRBJ1-1; 7 nucleotides agree with TRBD1. Germline CDR1 SGHTA, CDR2 FQGNSA. CDR3 length equals 13 residues. Trimming cost V 5 bases and J 8 bases; bases outside gene matches: 8. The CDR3 sequence: CASSRYRGGEAFF. The DNA of the CDR3 is TGTGCCAGCAGCCGTTACAGGGGAGGGGAAGCTTTCTTT.

This chain uses TRBV20-1 with TRBJ1-6; 8 bases fit TRBD1. CDR3 length equals 15 residues. Germline CDR1 DFQATT, CDR2 SNEGSKA (reference sequence). The ends lost 0 bases at V and 7 bases at J; junction bases unmatched: 5. The CDR3 region is CSARDRQGRNSPLHF. The CDR3 DNA reads TGCAGTGCTAGAGACCGACAGGGGAGGAATTCACCCCTCCACTTT.

The genes are TRBV7-8 and TRBJ1-6; D gene ambiguous. The ends were cut back, 5 bases at V and 9 bases at J, with 11 bases in the middle. CDR1 and CDR2 (germline): SGHVS, FQNEAQ. This CDR3 comprises 13 residues. The DNA of the CDR3 is TGTGCCAGCAGCCGGCGGACCGGTTCACCCCTCCACTTT. Translating it yields CASSRRTGSPLHF.